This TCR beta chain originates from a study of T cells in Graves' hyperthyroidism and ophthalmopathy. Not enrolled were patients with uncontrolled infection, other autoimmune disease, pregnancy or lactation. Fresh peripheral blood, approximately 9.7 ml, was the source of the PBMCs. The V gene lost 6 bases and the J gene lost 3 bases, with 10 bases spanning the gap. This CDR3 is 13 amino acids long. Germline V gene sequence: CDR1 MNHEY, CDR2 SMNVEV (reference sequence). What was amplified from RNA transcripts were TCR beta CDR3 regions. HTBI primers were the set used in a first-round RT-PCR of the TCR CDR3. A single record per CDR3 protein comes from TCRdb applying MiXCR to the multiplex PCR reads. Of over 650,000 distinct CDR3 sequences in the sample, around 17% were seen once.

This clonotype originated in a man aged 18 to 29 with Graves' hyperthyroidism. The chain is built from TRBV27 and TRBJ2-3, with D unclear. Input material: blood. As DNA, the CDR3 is TGTGCCAGCAGACTCAGTGGGACAGATACGCAGTATTTT. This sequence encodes CASRLSGTDTQYF.